This TCR beta chain was sequenced for a study of blood T cell repertoires in COVID-19. The table came from immunoSEQ multiplex PCR; TCRdb's copy has only in-frame clones and leaves some out. Of roughly 200,000 clones in the sample, roughly nine tenths are singletons; the top ten hold approximately 2.1%. V gave up 0 bases and J gave up 4 bases; unmatched junction bases: 9. The CDR3 is 17 amino acids. Germline V gene data show CDR1 as SGDLS and CDR2 as YYNGEE. This chain connects TRBV9 to TRBJ1-3, with TRBD1 matching 8 bases. The sequencing sample was made of PBMCs or T cells enriched from blood (not recorded which). The sequence was collected from a woman in her thirties or forties with acute COVID-19. CDR3 loop: CASSVATGQGAGNTIYF. The DNA for the CDR3 is TGTGCCAGCAGCGTAGCTACGGGGCAGGGGGCAGGAAACACCATATATTTT.